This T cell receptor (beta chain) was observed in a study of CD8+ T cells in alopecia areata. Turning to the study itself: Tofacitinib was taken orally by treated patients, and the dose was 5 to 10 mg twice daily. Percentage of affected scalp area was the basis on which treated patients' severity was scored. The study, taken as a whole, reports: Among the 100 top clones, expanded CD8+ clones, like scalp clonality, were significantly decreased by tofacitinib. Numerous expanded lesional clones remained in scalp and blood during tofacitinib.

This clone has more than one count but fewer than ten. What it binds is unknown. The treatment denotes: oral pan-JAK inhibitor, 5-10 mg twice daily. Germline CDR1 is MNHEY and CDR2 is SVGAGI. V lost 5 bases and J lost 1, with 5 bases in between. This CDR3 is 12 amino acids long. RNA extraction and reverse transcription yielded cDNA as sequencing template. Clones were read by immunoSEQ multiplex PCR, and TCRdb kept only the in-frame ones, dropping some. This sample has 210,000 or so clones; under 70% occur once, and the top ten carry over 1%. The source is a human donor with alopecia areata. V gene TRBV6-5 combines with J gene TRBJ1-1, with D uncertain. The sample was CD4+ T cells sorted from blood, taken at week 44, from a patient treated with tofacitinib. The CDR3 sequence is CASSEQNTEAFF. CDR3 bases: TGTGCCAGCAGTGAACAGAACACTGAAGCTTTCTTT.